The clone carrying this T cell receptor (beta chain) has a handful of counts. This record comes from a study of T-cell memory formation after mild COVID-19. Germline CDR1 and CDR2: MDHEN and SYDVKM. V was pared by 6 bases and J by 4 bases, with 13 bases of the junction left unmatched. The CDR3 contains 16 residues. MiXCR was run by TCRdb on the 5' RACE reads, yielding one entry per CDR3 protein. The data hold 390,000 or so distinct CDR3 sequences, with roughly 15% observed a single time. The receptor was isolated from a man aged 18 to 30 who had mild COVID-19 (a few samples of this study predate the infection). Cell type and time point are not known. The material sequenced was PBMCs or a T cell subset sorted from them (not recorded which). The genes are TRBV28 and TRBJ2-3, with TRBD1 identical over 7 bases. In nucleotides, the CDR3 is TGTGCCAGCAGATATCAACAGGGGCGTAGGTCAGATACGCAGTATTTT. As protein: CASRYQQGRRSDTQYF.